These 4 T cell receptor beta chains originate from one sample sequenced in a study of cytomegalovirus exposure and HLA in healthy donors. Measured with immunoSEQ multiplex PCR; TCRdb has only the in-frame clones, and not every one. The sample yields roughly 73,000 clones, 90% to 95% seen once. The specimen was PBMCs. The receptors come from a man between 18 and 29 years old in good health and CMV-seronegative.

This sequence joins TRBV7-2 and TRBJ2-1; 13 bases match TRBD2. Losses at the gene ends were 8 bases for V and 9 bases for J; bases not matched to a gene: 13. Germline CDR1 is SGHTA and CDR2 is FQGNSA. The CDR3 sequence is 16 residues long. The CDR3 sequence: CASSYPRLAGGGEQFF. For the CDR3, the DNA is TGTGCCAGCTCGTACCCGAGACTAGCGGGGGGCGGTGAGCAGTTCTTC.

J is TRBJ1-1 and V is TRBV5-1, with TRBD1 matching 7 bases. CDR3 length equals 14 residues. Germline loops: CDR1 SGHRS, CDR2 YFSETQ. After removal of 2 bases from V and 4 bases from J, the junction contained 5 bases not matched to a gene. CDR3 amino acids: CASSLGGAGTEAFF. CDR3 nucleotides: TGCGCCAGCAGCTTAGGGGGCGCGGGCACTGAAGCTTTCTTT.

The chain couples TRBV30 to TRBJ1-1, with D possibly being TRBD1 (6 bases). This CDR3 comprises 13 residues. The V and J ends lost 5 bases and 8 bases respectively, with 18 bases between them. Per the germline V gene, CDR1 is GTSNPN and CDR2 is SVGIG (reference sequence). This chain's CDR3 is CAWAQGGPTEAFF. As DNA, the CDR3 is TGTGCCTGGGCCCAAGGGGGTCCTACGGAAGCTTTCTTT.

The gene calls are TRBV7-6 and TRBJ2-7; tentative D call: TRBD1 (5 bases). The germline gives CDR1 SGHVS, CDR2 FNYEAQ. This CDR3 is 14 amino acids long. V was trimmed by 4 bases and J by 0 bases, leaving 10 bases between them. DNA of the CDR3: TGTGCCAGCAGCTGGGGCGATTCCTCCTACGAGCAGTACTTC. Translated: CASSWGDSSYEQYF.